In this sample, the clone carrying this T cell receptor (beta chain) turned up once. Antigen unknown. In the same sample, other DNA sequences code for this CDR3. This sample stems from a study of shared clonotypes between healthy human individuals. Study-level results: Only blood samples were collected, and tissue repertoires likely differ.

The assay ran at deep level. How the authors handled the data: From ImmunoSEQ came sequences covering only the junction and carrying no quality scores, so filtering differed. TCRdb keeps only in-frame clones here, not all; method: immunoSEQ multiplex PCR. V and J calls and clone size follow that table, whereas D and trimming were derived from the DNA. Altogether about 580,000 clones are present, roughly 98% being singletons, with the ten largest covering 0.25% to 0.35%. Naive CD8 isolation took CD45RO-negative cells positively selected for CCR7 and excluded terminally differentiated effector memory CD45RA+ cells. The CDR3 extends over 13 amino acids. The V end was cut by 2 bases, the J end by 4 bases, with 6 bases between. Germline V lookup: CDR1 SGHTA, CDR2 FQGNSA.

The sample taken for sequencing was naive CD8+ T cells sorted from blood. This clonotype was obtained from a man aged 25-40 years in good health. V usage is TRBV7-2 and J usage is TRBJ2-1; D ambiguous. CDR3: CASSLSGYNEQFF. DNA of the CDR3: TGTGCCAGCAGCTTATCCGGTTACAATGAGCAGTTCTTC.